This TCR beta chain was observed in a study of glioma-infiltrating T cells. The V gene lost 0 bases and the J gene lost 4 bases, with 6 bases spanning the gap. The CDR3 spans 13 residues. The germline V gene encodes CDR1 MGHRA and CDR2 YSYEKL. Study findings and constraints: Tissue-blood divergence was below expectation in non-neoplastic patients, above in gliomas. Very few CDR3 sequences were shared between tissue and blood.

Ten or more counts support this clonotype. The antigen is not known. The iRepertoire nested amplicon-rescue multiplex PCR amplified TCR alpha and beta CDR3s from RNA. Tissue mRNA or PBMC total RNA, roughly 85-450 ng, went into one-step reverse transcription and amplification. TCRdb called the multiplex PCR reads again in MiXCR, with one record for every CDR3 protein. The table has tens of thousands of distinct CDR3 sequences, 23% seen once; the top ten hold roughly 7%. The sequence derives from a human donor with low-grade glioma or glioblastoma, undergoing nonglioma brain surgery, or in good health (not recorded which). This chain links TRBV4-1 with TRBJ1-2, with no clear D. Sequencing used glioma tissue, nonneoplastic brain tissue, or PBMCs (not recorded which). The CDR3 region has the DNA TGCGCCAGCAGCCAAGACAGACGCTATGGCTACACCTTC. Translating gives CASSQDRRYGYTF.